The sequence of this T cell receptor (beta chain) was determined in a study of control samples from healthy donors and cancer patients. Profiled with immunoSEQ multiplex PCR; TCRdb holds only in-frame clones, not every one. The data contain some 74,000 clones, 88% of them singletons. The CDR3 sequence is 17 residues long. Germline V lookup: CDR1 LGHNA, CDR2 YNFKEQ. V dropped 0 bases and J dropped 8 bases, with 19 bases sitting between them. The V call is TRBV4-2, the J call TRBJ1-4, with a possible D match to TRBD1 (5 bases). Sequencing used blood. The receptor was derived from a woman aged 45-59 years in good health. CDR3 DNA: TGTGCCAGCAGCCAAGAACCGTTGGGGCCGGGGAACGAAAAACTGTTTTTT. Translation: CASSQEPLGPGNEKLFF.